This entry features one T cell receptor beta chain sequence. Its antigen is still unknown. The CDR3 is 15 residues long. CDR1 SGHAT and CDR2 FQNNGV come from the germline V gene. Deletions cut 4 bases from V and 8 bases from J, with 18 bases between. The data were taken from a study of OX40 agonist ivuxolimab in advanced cancers. Findings of the study overall: The specificity for antigen of the expanded peripheral T cells was not determined.

Data came from immunoSEQ multiplex PCR; TCRdb stores just in-frame clones and leaves some out. This table has about 67,000 clones, 70% to 90% appearing once. The TCR sequence derives from an adult with an advanced solid tumor such as melanoma, head and neck, liver or kidney cancer. The J gene is TRBJ2-1, the V gene TRBV11-2; D may be TRBD1 or TRBD2 (5 bases each). The sample consisted of CD4+ or CD8+ T cells sorted from blood, taken in a trial of the OX40 agonist ivuxolimab. The CDR3 bases are TGTGCCAGCAGCTCAGCTCGCCCGATGGGGGATGAGCAGTTCTTC. It codes for CASSSARPMGDEQFF.